This T cell receptor (beta chain) was identified during a study of T cell clones after liver transplantation. Study background: A pre-transplant mixed lymphocyte reaction with TCRbeta sequencing defined graft-donor-reactive clones followed in post-transplant blood. HCV positivity affected three of eight recipients; the rest lacked autoimmune or viral indications.

Sequencing was performed with immunoSEQ multiplex PCR; in TCRdb, only in-frame clones are kept and a portion is missing. The sample lists about 33,000 clones; more than 90% were seen once. Trimming cost V 3 bases and J 7 bases, with 17 bases left between them. Germline values: CDR1 SGHNT, CDR2 YYREEE (reference sequence). There are 14 residues in the CDR3. Sorting of unstimulated PBMCs yielded separate CD3+CD4+ and CD3+CD8+ fractions. The genes are TRBV5-4 and TRBJ2-7; the D gene is possibly TRBD2 (5 bases). The source is a human patient who received a liver transplant. Some T cells here may be from the graft donor. Sequencing used CD8+ T cells from blood, obtained 12 months after liver transplant. CDR3 coding DNA: TGTGCCAGCAGCTCCCGGACGGCTTGGGAGGAGCAGTACTTC. Protein product: CASSSRTAWEEQYF.